This TCR beta chain is from a study of glioma-infiltrating T cells after dendritic cell vaccination. Measured with immunoSEQ multiplex PCR; TCRdb has only the in-frame clones, and not every one. The sample contains some 99,000 clones, 65% to 85% of which appear only once. The time point here: after dendritic cell vaccination, including at tumor progression/relapse. PBMC were collected before vaccination, two weeks after the third vaccination, and at progression. Whole-study results and caveats: Few patients contributed both blood and tumor specimens. Higher pretreatment TIL content predicted longer progression-free time and survival.

About this clone itself: Its antigen is unidentified.

CDR3 length equals 16 residues. V shed 2 bases and J shed 3 bases, with 14 bases lying between them. The V gene's germline CDR1 is SGHTA and CDR2 FQGNSA. Sequencing was performed on blood, taken after dendritic cell vaccination. This TCR came from a human donor with glioblastoma. The V and J genes are TRBV7-2 and TRBJ1-5; D may be TRBD1 (5 bases). This CDR3 is CASSLNGGGDNQPQHF. As DNA, the CDR3 is TGTGCCAGCAGCTTAAATGGGGGAGGAGACAATCAGCCCCAGCATTTT.